The rows below give T cell receptor beta chains drawn from one sample of a study of Ad26.COV2.S vaccination and SARS-CoV-2 variants. Method: immunoSEQ multiplex PCR; TCRdb's copy keeps in-frame clones and lacks some. The sample records approximately 480,000 clones, around 88% being singletons. The source material was peripheral blood, sampled in a trial of Ad26.COV2.S vaccine versus placebo. These receptors all come from a person aged 18-60 years who received the Ad26.COV2.S COVID-19 vaccine or a placebo. The CDR3 runs from the conserved cysteine through the conserved F or W. The order of the fields is clone size, D gene, V gene, CDR3 length, J gene, CDR3 protein, CDR3 DNA. D genes are given only for firm matches. Only part of the rows carry a size: once, few, many, or a class if the clone is expanded.

>.|.|TRBV30|11|TRBJ2-7
CAWSDPDEQYF
TGTGCCTGGAGTGATCCGGACGAGCAGTACTTC
>once|TRBD2|TRBV2|16|TRBJ2-1
CASSEARLAGRDEQFF
TGTGCCAGCAGTGAGGCGCGACTAGCGGGGAGGGATGAGCAGTTCTTC
>.|.|TRBV12-3/TRBV12-4|13|TRBJ2-2
CASSPELLGELFF
TGTGCCAGCAGTCCCGAGCTTCTCGGGGAGCTGTTTTTT
>few|TRBD2|TRBV7-8|20|TRBJ2-2
CASSSKRVAGGRLNTGELFF
TGTGCCAGCAGCTCCAAACGGGTAGCGGGAGGTCGTTTGAACACCGGGGAGCTGTTTTTT
>few|.|TRBV12-3/TRBV12-4|13|TRBJ1-5
CASSLTGGQPQHF
TGTGCCAGCAGTTTAACGGGGGGGCAGCCCCAGCATTTT
>.|.|TRBV4-3|14|TRBJ1-1
CASSQDRGGVGAFF
TGCGCCAGCAGCCAAGATAGGGGAGGGGTCGGGGCTTTCTTT
>.|.|TRBV23-1|15|TRBJ1-1
CASSPQGAGSLGAFF
TGCGCCAGCAGTCCCCAAGGAGCGGGCTCGCTTGGAGCTTTCTTT
>.|.|TRBV28|13|TRBJ1-1
CASGPQGYTEAFF
TGTGCCAGCGGACCTCAGGGATACACTGAAGCTTTCTTT
>.|.|TRBV12-3/TRBV12-4|13|TRBJ2-1
CASSFGLALEQFF
TGTGCCAGCAGTTTCGGGCTAGCTCTTGAGCAGTTCTTC
>.|.|TRBV7-9|12|TRBJ1-1
CASSERTAEAFF
TGTGCCAGCAGCGAACGGACAGCCGAAGCTTTCTTT
>.|.|TRBV15|13|TRBJ2-1
CATSRPVDNEQFF
TGTGCCACCAGCAGACCCGTGGACAATGAGCAGTTCTTC
>few|TRBD2|TRBV30|14|TRBJ2-7
CAWKSGRRGYEQYF
TGTGCCTGGAAAAGCGGGAGACGGGGATACGAGCAGTACTTC
>.|.|TRBV7-8|14|TRBJ1-2
CASSLEEGRRGYTF
TGTGCCAGCAGCTTAGAAGAGGGGCGGAGGGGCTACACCTTC
>.|.|TRBV28|17|TRBJ2-2
CASSLGSAPPNTGELFF
TGTGCCAGCAGTTTAGGTTCAGCCCCCCCGAACACCGGGGAGCTGTTTTTT